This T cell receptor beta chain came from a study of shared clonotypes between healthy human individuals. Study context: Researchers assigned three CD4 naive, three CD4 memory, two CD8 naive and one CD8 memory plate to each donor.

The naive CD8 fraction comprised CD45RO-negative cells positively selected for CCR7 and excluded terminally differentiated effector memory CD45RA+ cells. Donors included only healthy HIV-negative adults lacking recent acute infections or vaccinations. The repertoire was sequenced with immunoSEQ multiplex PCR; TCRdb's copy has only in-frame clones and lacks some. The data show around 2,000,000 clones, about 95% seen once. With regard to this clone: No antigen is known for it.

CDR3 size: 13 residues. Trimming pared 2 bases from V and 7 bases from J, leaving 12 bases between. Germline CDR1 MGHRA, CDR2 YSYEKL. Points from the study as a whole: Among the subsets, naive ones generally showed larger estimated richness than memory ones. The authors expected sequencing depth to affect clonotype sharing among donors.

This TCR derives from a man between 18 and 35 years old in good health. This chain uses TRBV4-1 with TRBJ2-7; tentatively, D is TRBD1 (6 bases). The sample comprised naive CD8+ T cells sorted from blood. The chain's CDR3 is CASSQTRGIEQYF. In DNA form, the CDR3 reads TGCGCCAGCAGCCAAACCAGGGGTATTGAGCAGTACTTC.